These 10 T cell receptor beta chains were all obtained from the same sample, sequenced in a study of circulating tumor DNA in untreated peripheral T-cell lymphoma. Profiling relied on immunoSEQ multiplex PCR, and the TCRdb table lists in-frame clones only, not all of them. The table has some 530 clones, roughly 84% seen once. The sample comprised cell-free DNA from blood serum. Source of these receptors: a human donor with peripheral T-cell lymphoma.

CDR3 protein: CASTPGTGGNQPQHF. In nucleotides, the CDR3 is TGTGCCAGCACACCCGGGACAGGGGGTAATCAGCCCCAGCATTTT. V usage is TRBV7-9 and J usage is TRBJ1-5, with 11 bases identical to TRBD1. Germline V lookup: CDR1 SEHNR, CDR2 FQNEAQ (reference sequence). This CDR3 is 15 amino acids long. Trimming cost V 7 bases and J 4 bases; bases outside gene matches: 6.

The chain combines TRBV5-1 with TRBJ1-4, with D uncertain. Trimming shortened V by 4 bases and J by 8 bases, and 12 bases separated the two germline ends. This CDR3 has 13 amino acids. Germline CDR1 SGHRS, CDR2 YFSETQ. CDR3 in amino acids: CASSPALGEKLFF. The CDR3, as DNA: TGCGCCAGCAGCCCCGCCCTGGGGGAAAAACTGTTTTTT.

CDR3 in amino acids: CASSLDGTQYF. The CDR3 coding sequence is TGTGCCAGCAGTCTAGATGGTACGCAGTATTTT. The chain uses TRBV28 and TRBJ2-3, with D unresolved. V gave up 5 bases and J gave up 8 bases, with 8 bases separating them. Per the germline V gene, CDR1 is MDHEN and CDR2 is SYDVKM. The CDR3 loop spans 11 amino acids.

The chain is built from TRBV6-5 and TRBJ1-1, with D perhaps TRBD1 (6 bases). Germline CDR1 reads MNHEY; CDR2 reads SVGAGI. The CDR3 contains 13 residues. V lost 10 bases to trimming and J lost 2 bases, with 14 bases between them. The CDR3 DNA sequence: TGTGCCATCAACGACAGGTTTAACACTGAAGCTTTCTTT. As protein: CAINDRFNTEAFF.

The chain has TRBV4-3 and TRBJ2-6; D not resolved. Germline CDR1 LGHNA, CDR2 YSLEER. The CDR3 contains 16 residues. The V end was cut by 1 base, the J end by 0 bases, with 7 bases between. The CDR3 is CASSQGARSGANVLTF. The CDR3 DNA sequence: TGCGCCAGCAGCCAAGGTGCCCGCTCTGGGGCCAACGTCCTGACTTTC.

This clone was seen a few times. This rearrangement joins TRBV12-5 to TRBJ2-1; D uncertain. Germline CDR1 reads LGHNT; CDR2 reads FRNRAP. The CDR3 totals 15 residues. Trimming cost V 1 base and J 8 bases, with 15 bases left between them. CDR3 amino acids: CASGLAYRLGDEQFF. The DNA of the CDR3 is TGTGCTAGTGGTTTGGCCTACAGACTTGGCGATGAGCAGTTCTTC.

V and J are TRBV25-1 and TRBJ1-1; D possibly corresponds to TRBD1 (5 bases). The length of the CDR3 is 15 residues. The V end lost 1 base, the J end lost 4 bases, and 13 bases lay between the germline ends. The germline CDR1 and CDR2 sequences are MGHDK and SYGVNS. CDR3 in DNA: TGTGCCAGCAGTGAATGGGGGAGGGGAGGCACTGAAGCTTTCTTT. This gives the protein CASSEWGRGGTEAFF.

The chain has TRBV19 and TRBJ1-1; no clear D gene. The germline CDR1 and CDR2 sequences are LNHDA and SQIVND (reference sequence). V lost 3 bases and J lost 7, with 12 bases in between. CDR3 length: 13 amino acids. The CDR3 here is CASSIAGNLEAFF. The CDR3 DNA follows: TGTGCCAGTAGTATTGCCGGAAACCTTGAAGCTTTCTTT.

This clone came up once. V gene TRBV4-3 combines with J gene TRBJ2-5; D uncertain. There are 13 residues in the CDR3. V was shortened by 2 bases and J by 5 bases, with 9 bases between the two germline ends. Looked up from germline, CDR1 is LGHNA and CDR2 is YSLEER. The CDR3 nucleotides read TGCGCCAGCAGCCAACGACCCATGGAGACCCAGTACTTC. This sequence encodes CASSQRPMETQYF.

The chain combines TRBV5-5 with TRBJ1-4; no reliable D call. The germline V and J ends were trimmed by 4 bases and 0 bases, with 10 bases remaining between them. The germline V gene has CDR1 SGHKS and CDR2 YYEKEE (reference sequence). CDR3 length equals 15 residues. CDR3 region: CASSPRGTTNEKLFF. As DNA, the CDR3 is TGTGCCAGCAGCCCTCGCGGGACAACTAATGAAAAACTGTTTTTT.